Below, 29 T cell receptor beta chains from the same sample are listed, as sequenced in a study of blood T cell repertoires in COVID-19. TCRdb's table, derived via immunoSEQ multiplex PCR, lists solely in-frame clones and lacks some. Of about 360,000 clones listed, about 88% are singletons. The sample comprised peripheral blood. These receptors all come from a human donor in a cohort sampled during active COVID-19.

The rearrangement joins TRBV6-1 to TRBJ2-1; 10 bases line up with TRBD1. V shed 0 bases, J shed 8 bases, and the junction held 7 bases outside the gene matches. The germline V gene encodes CDR1 MNHNS and CDR2 SASEGT. The CDR3 has 16 residues. Here the CDR3 reads CASSEATGQGGYEQFF. The CDR3 bases are TGTGCCAGCAGTGAAGCCACAGGACAGGGGGGATATGAGCAGTTCTTC.

This clone occurred many times. The CDR3 nucleotides read TGCGCCAGCAGCGTTAGCGGGAGTATCGGCGGGGAGCTGTTTTTT. This codes for CASSVSGSIGGELFF. The gene calls are TRBV5-1 and TRBJ2-2, with 9 positions matching TRBD2. This CDR3 comprises 15 residues. The V and J ends lost 4 bases and 7 bases, in that order; junction bases with no gene match: 8. CDR1 and CDR2 from the germline V gene are SGHRS and YFSETQ. Full variable domain (outside the CDR3, taken from reference TRBV5-1 and TRBJ2-2): KAGVTQTPRYLIKTRGQQVTLSCSPISGHRSVSWYQQTPGQGLQFLFEYFSETQRNKGNFPGRFSGRQFSNSRSEMNVSTLELGDSALYLCASSVSGSIGGELFFGEGSRLTVL.

This clone was counted only a few times. The sample carries other DNA sequences with the same CDR3. The V and J genes are TRBV11-2 and TRBJ1-1; the D gene is possibly TRBD1 (6 bases). There are 14 residues in the CDR3. Germline CDR1 reads SGHAT; CDR2 reads FQNNGV. V was trimmed by 5 bases and J by 3 bases, leaving 13 bases between them. The CDR3 region has the DNA TGTGCCAGCAGCCAAGGACAGAGGTACACTGAAGCTTTCTTT. This gives the protein CASSQGQRYTEAFF.

This sequence joins TRBV2 and TRBJ1-6; 9 nucleotides align to TRBD1. Germline CDR1 and CDR2: SNHLY and FYNNEI. The CDR3 sequence is 14 residues long. The V gene end was trimmed by 8 bases and the J gene end by 9 bases; junction bases not matched to a gene: 8. For the CDR3, the DNA is TGTGCCAGCGGGGACAGGGCGTTCGCTTCACCCCTCCACTTT. Its protein product is CASGDRAFASPLHF.

Written as DNA, the CDR3 is TGTGCCAGCAGCTCCCGCACGACAGGGGCGGAGCAGTACTTC. Translated, it gives CASSSRTTGAEQYF. The J gene is TRBJ2-7, the V gene TRBV7-2; 8 bases line up with TRBD1. CDR3 length equals 14 residues. Germline lookup yields CDR1 SGHTA and CDR2 FQGNSA. The ends lost 4 bases at V and 7 bases at J; junction bases unmatched: 9.

The chain links TRBV4-1 to TRBJ2-7; D possibly corresponds to TRBD2 (5 bases). CDR1 is MGHRA, CDR2 YSYEKL, per germline. V shed 2 bases and J shed 2 bases, with 10 bases lying between them. The CDR3 has 14 residues. The CDR3 reads CASSQPGMTYEQYF. The CDR3, as DNA: TGCGCCAGCAGCCAACCGGGGATGACCTACGAGCAGTACTTC.

The chain joins TRBV27 to TRBJ1-1, with no clear D. The CDR3 consists of 13 residues. Trimming left V 2 bases short and J 7 bases short, with 11 bases between. Germline V gene sequence: CDR1 MNHEY, CDR2 SMNVEV (reference sequence). The chain's CDR3 is CASSLGGYGEAFF. The CDR3 nucleotides read TGTGCCAGCAGTTTAGGCGGGTACGGTGAAGCTTTCTTT.

The V gene is TRBV5-4, the J gene TRBJ1-1, with D tentatively TRBD1 (6 bases). From germline, CDR1 is SGHNT and CDR2 YYREEE (reference sequence). The CDR3 is 14 amino acids. V gave up 4 bases and J gave up 3 bases, with 13 bases separating them. The CDR3 DNA is TGTGCCAGCAGCCTTCGGACAGACGACACTGAAGCTTTCTTT. Protein sequence: CASSLRTDDTEAFF.

This chain joins TRBV5-1 and TRBJ2-3; D is uncertain. CDR1 and CDR2 from the germline V gene are SGHRS and YFSETQ. The V gene lost 0 bases and the J gene lost 4 bases, with 9 bases spanning the gap. The CDR3 spans 14 residues. The CDR3 sequence: CASSLGVGSDTQYF. The DNA for the CDR3 is TGCGCCAGCAGCTTGGGTGTGGGCTCAGATACGCAGTATTTT.

The rearrangement uses TRBV9 and TRBJ2-1; 7 bases match TRBD1. In germline, CDR1 is SGDLS, CDR2 YYNGEE. This CDR3 has 15 residues. V trimming: 0 bases; J trimming: 6 bases; junction bases outside the gene matches: 6. The CDR3 nucleotides are TGTGCCAGCAGCGTAGGTCCCAGGGGGACCAATGAGCAGTTCTTC. Translation: CASSVGPRGTNEQFF.

The gene calls are TRBV7-9 and TRBJ2-1, with D possibly being TRBD1 (6 bases). The CDR3 contains 15 residues. V lost 6 bases to trimming and J lost 0 bases, with 12 bases between them. Germline V gives CDR1 SEHNR, CDR2 FQNEAQ (reference sequence). This CDR3 reads CASRSRGSSYNEQFF. For the CDR3, the DNA is TGTGCCAGCAGGAGTAGGGGGAGCTCCTACAATGAGCAGTTCTTC.

The CDR3 sequence is CASSLGTGKIEQYF. The CDR3 DNA reads TGTGCCAGCAGCCTGGGGACAGGGAAAATAGAGCAGTACTTC. This sequence joins TRBV3-1 (or the pseudogene TRBV3-2) and TRBJ2-7, with 9 positions matching TRBD1. Looked up from germline, CDR1 is LGHDT and CDR2 is YNNKEL (reference sequence). CDR3 length: 14 amino acids. V lost 4 bases to trimming and J lost 7 bases; unmatched junction nucleotides: 8.

V usage is TRBV30 and J usage is TRBJ1-2; 7 nucleotides match TRBD1. With 4 bases clipped from V and 2 bases from J, the junction kept 4 bases outside the gene matches. Germline lookup yields CDR1 GTSNPN and CDR2 SVGIG (reference sequence). CDR3 length: 13 residues. The DNA of the CDR3 is TGTGCCTGGAACAGGGGCAAAAACTATGGCTACACCTTC. Its protein is CAWNRGKNYGYTF.

This chain connects TRBV3-1 (or the pseudogene TRBV3-2) to TRBJ1-6, with D possibly matching TRBD1 (5 bases). Germline-derived CDR1 and CDR2 are LGHDT and YNNKEL (reference sequence). The CDR3 extends over 14 amino acids. Trimming pared 4 bases from V and 9 bases from J, leaving 13 bases between. The CDR3 sequence: CASSPAQGSSPLHF. The CDR3 DNA reads TGTGCCAGCAGCCCCGCTCAGGGTAGTTCACCCCTCCACTTT.

J is TRBJ2-1 and V is TRBV7-3; 9 bases are shared with TRBD2. Germline V CDR1 and CDR2: SGHTA, FQGTGA. Trimming cost V 5 bases and J 0 bases; bases outside gene matches: 17. This CDR3 region has 20 residues. The CDR3 loop reads CASSPQGSGGPFSSYNEQFF. The CDR3 DNA is TGTGCCAGCAGCCCGCAGGGGAGCGGGGGGCCTTTTAGCTCCTACAATGAGCAGTTCTTC. The full variable domain, rest sourced from reference TRBV7-3 and TRBJ2-1, is GAGVSQTPSNKVTEKGKYVELRCDPISGHTALYWYRQSLGQGPEFLIYFQGTGAADDSGLPNDRFFAVRPEGSVSTLKIQRTERGDSAVYLCASSPQGSGGPFSSYNEQFFGPGTRLTVL.

The chain joins TRBV5-4 to TRBJ2-1, with D tentatively TRBD1 (5 bases). This CDR3 spans 16 amino acids. Trimming stripped 0 bases from V and 4 bases from J, with 14 bases between. Germline V gene sequence: CDR1 SGHNT, CDR2 YYREEE (reference sequence). CDR3 nucleotides: TGTGCCAGCAGCTTGGCCGTCAAGGGGCCATACAATGAGCAGTTCTTC. Its protein is CASSLAVKGPYNEQFF.

The CDR3 reads CASSRTGTTNEKLFF. The CDR3 nucleotides are TGTGCCAGCTCCCGAACCGGGACTACTAATGAAAAACTGTTTTTT. The chain uses TRBV18 and TRBJ1-4; a possible D gene is TRBD1 (5 bases). This CDR3 has 15 amino acids. V was pared by 6 bases and J by 2 bases, with 13 bases between. Germline lookup yields CDR1 KGHSH and CDR2 LQKENI.

This chain joins TRBV5-6 and TRBJ2-3; TRBD2 matches at 14 bases. CDR1 SGHDT and CDR2 YYEEEE come from the germline V gene. This CDR3 contains 14 residues. The junction had 7 bases not matched to a gene; V was cut back by 4 bases and J by 12 bases. The CDR3 nucleotides read TGTGCCAGCAGCCCCCGGACTAGCGGGAGGACCCAGTATTTT. Its protein product is CASSPRTSGRTQYF.

The V gene is TRBV9, the J gene TRBJ1-3; TRBD1 matches at 7 bases. This CDR3 region has 15 residues. Germline lookup yields CDR1 SGDLS and CDR2 YYNGEE. The V segment lost 3 bases and the J segment 4 bases; nucleotides outside the gene matches: 7. CDR3 region: CASSAGGVEGNTIYF. In nucleotides, the CDR3 is TGTGCCAGCAGCGCAGGGGGTGTGGAGGGAAACACCATATATTTT.

V is TRBV28 and J is TRBJ2-3; 7 bases agree with TRBD1. From germline, CDR1 is MDHEN and CDR2 SYDVKM. V was pared by 4 bases and J by 4 bases, with 14 bases of the junction left unmatched. The CDR3 has 17 residues. CDR3 amino acids: CASSSRGQDPVPDTQYF. CDR3 DNA: TGTGCCAGCAGTTCACGCGGACAGGACCCAGTTCCAGATACGCAGTATTTT.

Here the CDR3 reads CASSPSEGSAYEQYF. As DNA, the CDR3 is TGTGCCAGTAGTCCCTCGGAGGGAAGTGCTTACGAGCAGTACTTC. This chain joins TRBV9 and TRBJ2-7; possible D gene TRBD2, 6 bases. The germline gives CDR1 SGDLS, CDR2 YYNGEE. V was shortened by 8 bases and J by 4 bases, with 22 bases between the two germline ends. The CDR3 sequence is 15 residues long.

The rearrangement joins TRBV4-2 to TRBJ1-2; the match to TRBD1 covers 7 bases. The ends lost 2 bases at V and 6 bases at J; junction bases unmatched: 6. The CDR3 runs 14 residues. Germline V gene data show CDR1 as LGHNA and CDR2 as YNFKEQ. CDR3: CASSQTGTENGYTF. CDR3 sequence (DNA): TGTGCCAGCAGCCAAACCGGGACAGAAAATGGCTACACCTTC.

The chain couples TRBV2 to TRBJ2-7; D might be TRBD1 (5 bases). The CDR3 length is 12 residues. Trimming shortened V by 3 bases and J by 2 bases, and 5 bases separated the two germline ends. Looked up from germline, CDR1 is SNHLY and CDR2 is FYNNEI. In DNA, the CDR3 is TGTGCCAGCAGTGACAGGGCCTACGAGCAGTACTTC. Its protein is CASSDRAYEQYF.

The chain uses TRBV5-4 and TRBJ1-2; the D is unclear. Trimming left V 0 bases short and J 0 bases short, with 6 bases between. The CDR3 sequence is 14 residues long. Germline V gives CDR1 SGHNT, CDR2 YYREEE (reference sequence). The CDR3 is CASSLDKTNYGYTF. The CDR3 DNA is TGTGCCAGCAGCTTGGACAAAACTAACTATGGCTACACCTTC.

J is TRBJ2-5 and V is TRBV7-9; TRBD2 matches 11 bases. The length of the CDR3 is 14 residues. The V segment lost 5 bases and the J segment 3 bases; nucleotides outside the gene matches: 2. Germline CDR1 SEHNR, CDR2 FQNEAQ (reference sequence). CDR3 in amino acids: CASSPGLAEETQYF. For the CDR3, the DNA is TGTGCCAGCAGCCCGGGACTAGCGGAAGAGACCCAGTACTTC.

The chain couples TRBV19 to TRBJ1-1; D is unclear. In germline, CDR1 is LNHDA, CDR2 SQIVND (reference sequence). V lost 6 bases and J lost 0, with 14 bases in between. The CDR3 runs to 15 residues. The CDR3 DNA reads as TGTGCCAGTAGCCCCCCGAGGCGGATGAACACTGAAGCTTTCTTT. It is translated as CASSPPRRMNTEAFF.

The chain combines TRBV29-1 with TRBJ2-5; D not certain. The V and J ends lost 3 bases and 5 bases respectively, with 10 bases between them. The CDR3 sequence is 12 residues long. The germline CDR1 and CDR2 sequences are SQVTM and ANQGSEA. The CDR3 DNA follows: TGCAGCGTTGACGTCAGCGAGGAGACCCAGTACTTC. Amino acids: CSVDVSEETQYF.

The chain carries TRBV10-3 and TRBJ2-3; a possible D gene is TRBD2 (7 bases). The CDR3 contains 15 residues. From germline, CDR1 is ENHRY and CDR2 SYGVKD. V was cut by 8 bases and J by 1 base, with 16 bases left in between. The CDR3 region is CAIEGGGDGTDTQYF. CDR3 nucleotides: TGTGCCATCGAGGGGGGAGGGGACGGCACAGATACGCAGTATTTT.

DNA of the CDR3: TGTGCCAGCAACCGGGAGTCCCATCAGCCCCAGCATTTT. Translated, it gives CASNRESHQPQHF. The chain uses TRBV2 and TRBJ1-5; D gene ambiguous. The V and J ends lost 7 bases and 5 bases respectively, with 12 bases between them. In germline, CDR1 is SNHLY, CDR2 FYNNEI. The CDR3 spans 13 residues.